The 6 T cell receptor beta chains below come from one sample, sequenced in a study of blood T cells in healthy people across ages. With a J-beta primer mix and a sample-barcoded 5' primer, a second PCR ran about 7 to 12 cycles. MiXCR, run by TCRdb on the 5' RACE reads, gives a single entry per CDR3 protein. The sample shows some 1.7 million distinct CDR3 sequences, 25% to 30% of them seen only once. Sequenced material: blood. The receptors shown here come from a woman aged 25 to 45 in good health.

This clonotype was observed a few times. The rearrangement links TRBV12-3 or TRBV12-4 to TRBJ2-7; TRBD2 matches at 10 bases. J gave up 5 bases and V 5 bases, and 12 bases lay outside the gene matches. The CDR3 extends over 16 amino acids. Here the CDR3 DNA reads TGTGCCAGCAGTGCTCTCTCTAGCGGGAGTTCCCACGAGCAGTACTTC. Its translation: CASSALSSGSSHEQYF.

The chain employs TRBV11-2 and TRBJ1-2; unclear D gene. CDR3 length equals 13 residues. V was clipped by 1 base and J by 13 bases, with 16 bases between them. Germline CDR1 reads SGHAT; CDR2 reads FQNNGV. CDR3 sequence reads: CASSLGVGDPGTF. The CDR3, as DNA: TGTGCCAGCAGCTTAGGTGTGGGAGATCCCGGCACCTTC.

The sample holds many counts of this clonotype. The CDR3 spells CASSPAGLGGYTF. In DNA, the CDR3 is TGTGCCAGCAGTCCCGCAGGGCTCGGCGGCTACACCTTC. The chain has TRBV12-3 or TRBV12-4 and TRBJ1-2; possible D gene TRBD1, 5 bases. This CDR3 is 13 amino acids long. Between the trimmed V and J ends, which lost 5 bases and 8 bases, there was a span of 15 bases.

This clonotype was counted a few times. The J gene is TRBJ2-7, the V gene TRBV6-6; 10 nucleotides agree with TRBD1. The V gene's germline CDR1 is MNHNY and CDR2 SVGAGI (reference sequence). This CDR3 is built from 15 residues. V dropped 5 bases and J dropped 6; count of bases not matched to a gene: 10. As DNA, the CDR3 is TGTGCCAGCAGTGCCAAGCCGGGACAGGGGCCCGAGCAGTACTTC. Translated, it gives CASSAKPGQGPEQYF.

V usage is TRBV28 and J usage is TRBJ2-5; D ambiguous. From germline, CDR1 is MDHEN and CDR2 SYDVKM. V lost 9 bases, J lost 7 bases, and 15 bases lay in between. This CDR3 contains 12 residues. CDR3 in amino acids: CASASGVGTQYF. CDR3 sequence (DNA): TGTGCCAGTGCCTCTGGAGTAGGGACCCAGTACTTC. Full variable domain (rest looked up from reference TRBV28 and TRBJ2-5): DVKVTQSSRYLVKRTGEKVFLECVQDMDHENMFWYRQDPGLGLRLIYFSYDVKMKEKGDIPEGYSVSREKKERFSLILESASTNQTSMYLCASASGVGTQYFGPGTRLLVL.

CDR3 sequence reads: CASSYTAFAGWSSYNEQFF. The CDR3 nucleotides are TGTGCCAGCAGCTATACAGCCTTTGCCGGGTGGAGCTCCTACAATGAGCAGTTCTTC. The chain has TRBV3-1 and TRBJ2-1, with no clear D. The CDR3 runs to 19 residues. Trimming removed 5 bases from V and 0 bases from J, with 23 bases in between. The germline CDR1 and CDR2 sequences are LGHDT and YNNKEL (reference sequence).